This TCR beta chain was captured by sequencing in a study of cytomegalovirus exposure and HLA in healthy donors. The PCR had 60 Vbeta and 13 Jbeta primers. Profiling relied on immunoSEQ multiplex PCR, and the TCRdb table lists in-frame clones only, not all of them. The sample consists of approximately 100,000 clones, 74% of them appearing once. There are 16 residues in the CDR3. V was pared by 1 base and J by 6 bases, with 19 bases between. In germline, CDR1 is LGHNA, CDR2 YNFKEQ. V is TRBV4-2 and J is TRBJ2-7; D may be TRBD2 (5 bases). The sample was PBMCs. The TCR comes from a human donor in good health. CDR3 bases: TGTGCCAGCAGCCAAGCCCTGCCGGGAAAAATCGGCGAGCAGTACTTC. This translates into CASSQALPGKIGEQYF.